These T cell receptor beta chains were read from a single sample in a study of blood T cell repertoires in COVID-19. Assay: immunoSEQ multiplex PCR; the TCRdb copy retains only in-frame clones and omits some. The sample lists around 140,000 clones; more than 60% were seen once. Source material: peripheral blood. These receptors originate from an older woman with acute or convalescent COVID-19. Each CDR3 is given with its conserved first and last residue. The order of the fields is V gene, D gene, J gene, clone size, CDR3 DNA, CDR3 protein. D genes are given only for firm matches. Expanded clones get a size class; other rows say once, few or many, or leave the size out.

V: TRBV6-5
D: TRBD1
J: TRBJ1-5
size: once
DNA: TGTGCCAGCAGTTTTTCCCCGGGACAGGGGCCTCAAACCCAGCATTTT
CDR3: CASSFSPGQGPQTQHF

V: TRBV28
D: .
J: TRBJ1-1
size: many
DNA: TGTGCCAGCAGTTTTGTTTTCCGGGACACTGAAGCTTTCTTT
CDR3: CASSFVFRDTEAFF

V: TRBV10-3
D: TRBD2
J: TRBJ2-3
size: .
DNA: TGTGCCAGTATGACGGGAGGGCCCACAGATACGCAGTATTTT
CDR3: CASMTGGPTDTQYF

V: TRBV4-2
D: .
J: TRBJ2-1
size: .
DNA: TGTGCCAGCAGCCAAGATGTGCCTCTAGCCGGAGGGCCCTTGAATGAGCAGTTCTTC
CDR3: CASSQDVPLAGGPLNEQFF

V: TRBV28
D: TRBD1
J: TRBJ1-2
size: once
DNA: TGTGCCAGCAGTTTGGGGCGACAGGGGCAGCGAAGGGACTATGGCTACACCTTC
CDR3: CASSLGRQGQRRDYGYTF

V: TRBV30
D: .
J: TRBJ2-5
size: .
DNA: TGTGCCTGGAGTGCAGGGAAGGTTCCGGGTAAAGAGACCCAGTACTTC
CDR3: CAWSAGKVPGKETQYF

V: TRBV15
D: TRBD2
J: TRBJ2-3
size: .
DNA: TGTGCCACCAGCAGAGCTTGGGGGGGTTTTGTTACAGATACGCAGTATTTT
CDR3: CATSRAWGGFVTDTQYF

V: TRBV15
D: TRBD1
J: TRBJ1-3
size: .
DNA: TGTGCCACCAGCAGAGATAGGGGGACAGCCACCTCTGGAAACACCATATATTTT
CDR3: CATSRDRGTATSGNTIYF

V: TRBV12-3/TRBV12-4
D: .
J: TRBJ2-7
size: .
DNA: TGTGCCAGCAGTAGACAGCTAACTGGAGAGCAGTACTTC
CDR3: CASSRQLTGEQYF

V: TRBV7-9
D: TRBD1
J: TRBJ2-7
size: .
DNA: TGTGCCAGCAGCTTAGGGGGACAGGGCGACGGGCAGTACTTC
CDR3: CASSLGGQGDGQYF

V: TRBV11-2
D: TRBD2
J: TRBJ2-2
size: .
DNA: TGTGCCAGCAGCCCTCGGACTAGCGGGAGAACGAACACCGGGGAGCTGTTTTTT
CDR3: CASSPRTSGRTNTGELFF

V: TRBV2
D: .
J: TRBJ2-5
size: once
DNA: TGTGCCAGCAGTGTCGAGGGAGGTGGAGAGACCCAGTACTTC
CDR3: CASSVEGGGETQYF

V: TRBV28
D: TRBD1
J: TRBJ2-7
size: .
DNA: TGTGCCAGCAGTACAAACCGGGACAGGGTTCTTGACGAGCAGTACTTC
CDR3: CASSTNRDRVLDEQYF

V: TRBV28
D: TRBD1
J: TRBJ2-1
size: .
DNA: TGTGCCAGCAGTTTTAAGGAGGACAGGGGCAAGTTCTTC
CDR3: CASSFKEDRGKFF

V: TRBV18
D: TRBD2
J: TRBJ2-1
size: .
DNA: TGTGCCAGCTCACCACGGAATAGCGGGAGACTTGAGCAGTTCTTC
CDR3: CASSPRNSGRLEQFF

V: TRBV3-1/TRBV3-2
D: TRBD2
J: TRBJ2-7
size: .
DNA: TGTGCCAGCAGCCAGCGGACTACTAGCGGGAGGGCCTACGAGCAGTACTTC
CDR3: CASSQRTTSGRAYEQYF

V: TRBV5-1
D: TRBD2
J: TRBJ2-3
size: .
DNA: TGCGCCAGCAGCTTGGAGAAGACAGGACTAGCTCTGGATACGCAGTATTTT
CDR3: CASSLEKTGLALDTQYF

V: TRBV7-6
D: TRBD2
J: TRBJ2-3
size: .
DNA: TGTGCCAGCAGCTTCCGTCAGGGGAATAGCGGGAGGGCCGTTCGCACAGATACGCAGTATTTT
CDR3: CASSFRQGNSGRAVRTDTQYF

V: TRBV7-8
D: .
J: TRBJ2-1
size: .
DNA: TGTGCCAGCAGCCCAGGCCCACCTGAGCAGTTCTTC
CDR3: CASSPGPPEQFF

V: TRBV5-1
D: TRBD1
J: TRBJ1-6
size: few
DNA: TGCGCCAGCAGCGAGGGACAGGGGATCTATAATTCACCCCTCCACTTT
CDR3: CASSEGQGIYNSPLHF

V: TRBV5-1
D: .
J: TRBJ1-2
size: .
DNA: TGCGCCAGCAGCCGGGGGTGGAGGGAAGATGGCTACACCTTC
CDR3: CASSRGWREDGYTF

V: TRBV14
D: .
J: TRBJ2-1
size: .
DNA: TGTGCCAGCAGCCCTCGGGGGAGCTCCTACAATGAGCAGTTCTTC
CDR3: CASSPRGSSYNEQFF

V: TRBV2
D: TRBD1
J: TRBJ1-6
size: .
DNA: TGTGCCAGACATGGGACAGGGAGGGGGTCACCCCTCCACTTT
CDR3: CARHGTGRGSPLHF

V: TRBV6-5
D: .
J: TRBJ1-6
size: .
DNA: TGTGCCAGCAGCCAACAGGGATTTAATTCACCCCTCCACTTT
CDR3: CASSQQGFNSPLHF

V: TRBV12-3/TRBV12-4
D: .
J: TRBJ2-2
size: .
DNA: TGTGCCAGCACAAGCCTTTCGACCGGGGAGCTGTTTTTT
CDR3: CASTSLSTGELFF

V: TRBV11-3
D: TRBD1
J: TRBJ1-5
size: .
DNA: TGTGCCAGCAGCTTTAGTTCAGGGGGTGGCAATCAGCCCCAGCATTTT
CDR3: CASSFSSGGGNQPQHF

V: TRBV30
D: TRBD1
J: TRBJ1-2
size: few
DNA: TGTGCCTCCGGGACAGATTTTTATGGCTACACCTTC
CDR3: CASGTDFYGYTF

V: TRBV7-2
D: TRBD1
J: TRBJ1-4
size: few
DNA: TGTGCCAGCAGCCCTCAGGGGGCAACTAATGAAAAACTGTTTTTT
CDR3: CASSPQGATNEKLFF

V: TRBV29-1
D: .
J: TRBJ2-3
size: .
DNA: TGCAGCCAACAGGCGGGATCGGTAGATACGCAGTATTTT
CDR3: CSQQAGSVDTQYF

V: TRBV4-1
D: TRBD2
J: TRBJ2-1
size: .
DNA: TGCGCCAGCAGCCAAGATCTGGCGGGAGGGTACAATGAGCAGTTCTTC
CDR3: CASSQDLAGGYNEQFF

V: TRBV9
D: .
J: TRBJ1-5
size: .
DNA: TGTGCCAGCAGCGTAGGTGGGGGCCAGCCCCAGCATTTT
CDR3: CASSVGGGQPQHF